This T cell receptor (beta chain) is drawn from a study of vaccination effects on CD4 cells after COVID-19 (dated by TCRdb to the early 2020s). Context from the whole study: Two doses of either the BNT162b2 or the mRNA-1273 mRNA SARS-CoV-2 vaccine were administered to participants. Pre-vaccine samples were drawn from a couple of convalescent patients 16 days and one week before the first dose, at 142 and 148 days after COVID-19 diagnosis. Cultures from other donors in the study were sequenced using the Oncomine TCR Beta short-read assay on an Illumina iSeq 100. A total of nine to ten COVID-19 convalescent patients and 4 SARS-CoV-2-naive healthy vaccine recipients were included in the full study. The study compared SARS-CoV-2 spike-specific CD4+ TCR repertoires before and after mRNA vaccination in COVID-19 convalescent patients and infection-naive vaccine recipients.

The ViraFEST assay stimulated PBMC with viral peptide pools and then used TCR sequencing to identify antigen-specific CD4+ T cell clonotypes by expansion. After approximately 11 days of culture, CD4+ T cells were isolated with the EasySep CD4+ T cell isolation kit. Convalescent patients had PCR-confirmed SARS-CoV-2 infection between March and December 2020, before Alpha, Beta and Delta variants emerged in the United States. About 2.1 million PBMC per well were cultured with about 9 ug/ml peptides in IMDM containing approximately 4.7% human AB serum, roughly 9.5 IU/ml IL-2 and gentamicin. Half of the culture medium was replaced with fresh IL-2-containing medium on days 3 and 7. Unless otherwise noted, each peptide stimulation condition was cultured in triplicate wells. Using Ficoll-Paque Plus gradient centrifugation, PBMC were separated from whole blood and then either used fresh or cryopreserved at -140C. Overlapping peptide pools spanned the spike proteins of SARS-CoV-2 and the common cold coronaviruses HCoV-NL63, HCoV-OC43 and HCoV-229E. The QIAamp micro DNA kit was used to extract genomic DNA from the cultured CD4+ T cells.

What the study reported, not specific to this receptor: The study was limited by a small number of convalescent patients and lacked early post-infection timepoints. At late post-vaccination timepoints, both infection-induced and vaccine-induced clones showed marked clonal contraction, consistent with waning T cell responses. For convalescent patients, new clones induced by the vaccine made up most of the post-vaccine spike-reactive repertoire, and these new clones were largely distinct from the clones induced by infection.

About this clone: The antigen it recognizes is unknown. Per-base qualities were not stored, and no clone one base away is much larger.

The library relied on the immunoSEQ multiplex PCR assay. TCR beta CDR3 sequencing was performed on DNA from the cultured, isolated CD4+ T cells. Per the original workflow: Non-productive TCR sequences were removed, reads were trimmed to the CDR3 region, and CDR3s of at least 7 amino acids were retained. The MANAFEST web app was used to pick out antigen-specific clonotypes by comparing their expansion in peptide wells with that in reference cultures. Positive clones required FDR<0.05 expansion versus reference and all other wells, odds ratio above 5, and frequency above 0.1% in two replicate wells. Cross-reactive clonotypes were defined as significantly expanded in SARS-CoV-2 spike wells and in at least one common cold coronavirus spike condition. CDR3 similarity was assessed by Levenshtein distance using the stringdist R package, and unrooted trees were constructed with ape in R 3.6.1. Sourced from immuneACCESS, this table was stored by TCRdb with only in-frame sequences that have V and J called. A share of the clones is absent; for the studies checked, an unresolved V gene accounts for under half, and the remainder has no known explanation. V, J and clone size are taken as reported in that table, and D and trimming were inferred from the DNA itself. In all, the sample holds about 26,000 clones, and 75% to 80% of those were seen once. The ten top clones hold approximately 16% of the sample.

CDR1 and CDR2, looked up from the germline V gene, are ENHRY and SYGVKD. Unmatched junction bases come to 15, with V trimmed by 0 bases and J by 4 bases. Including the terminal cysteine and phenylalanine, the CDR3 comprises 18 residues. The only DNA kept is the CDR3, 54 bases in frame from the first base. Sequenced material: CD4+ T cells from PBMCs cultured with HCoV-NL63 spike peptides, taken before COVID-19 vaccination. Per the publication, the cell subset or site label means: HCoV-NL63 spike overlapping peptide pool stimulation. The sequence joins TRBV10-3 to TRBJ2-7, with 7 bases in between that match TRBD1. This clonotype originated in a human donor who had a prior SARS-CoV-2 infection. The CDR3 is CAISESITNTGEIYEQYF. The bases read TGTGCCATCAGTGAGTCGATAACAAATACAGGGGAAATTTACGAGCAGTACTTC.